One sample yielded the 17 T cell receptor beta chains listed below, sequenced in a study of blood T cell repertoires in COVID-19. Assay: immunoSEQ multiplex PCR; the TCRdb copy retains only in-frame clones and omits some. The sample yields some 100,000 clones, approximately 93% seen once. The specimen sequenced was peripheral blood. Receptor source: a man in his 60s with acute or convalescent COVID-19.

DNA for the CDR3: TGTGCCAGTAGGAGGGACAGGGACCTTAGCAATCAGCCCCAGCATTTT. Residues: CASRRDRDLSNQPQHF. The V and J genes are TRBV19 and TRBJ1-5, with 9 nucleotides matching TRBD1. The V gene's germline CDR1 is LNHDA and CDR2 SQIVND (reference sequence). CDR3 length: 16 amino acids. V shed 6 bases and J 0 bases; nucleotides not matched to a gene: 6.

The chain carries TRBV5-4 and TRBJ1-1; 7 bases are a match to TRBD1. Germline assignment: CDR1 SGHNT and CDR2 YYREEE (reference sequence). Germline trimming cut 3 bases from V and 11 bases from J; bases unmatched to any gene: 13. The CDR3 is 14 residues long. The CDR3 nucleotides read TGTGCCAGCAGCTCAGCCACCCTCAGGGGGGAGGCTTTCTTT. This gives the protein CASSSATLRGEAFF.

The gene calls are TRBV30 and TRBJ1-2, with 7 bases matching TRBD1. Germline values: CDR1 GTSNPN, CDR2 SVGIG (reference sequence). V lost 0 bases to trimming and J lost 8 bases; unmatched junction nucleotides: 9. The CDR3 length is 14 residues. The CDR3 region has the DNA TGTGCCTGGAGTGTACAGTTAGGGGGCGGCGGCTACACCTTC. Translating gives CAWSVQLGGGGYTF.

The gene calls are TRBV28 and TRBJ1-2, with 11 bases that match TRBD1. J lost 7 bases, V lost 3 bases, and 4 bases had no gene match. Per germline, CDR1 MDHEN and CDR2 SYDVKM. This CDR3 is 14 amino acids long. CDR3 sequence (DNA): TGTGCCAGCAGTTTTGCCGGGACAGGGGGTGGCTACACCTTC. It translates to CASSFAGTGGGYTF.

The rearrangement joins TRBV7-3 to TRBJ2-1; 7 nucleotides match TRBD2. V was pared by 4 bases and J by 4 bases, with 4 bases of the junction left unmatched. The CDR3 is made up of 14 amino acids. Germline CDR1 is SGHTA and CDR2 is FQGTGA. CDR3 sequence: CASSYSGPYNEQFF. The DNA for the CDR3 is TGTGCCAGCAGCTATAGCGGGCCTTACAATGAGCAGTTCTTC.

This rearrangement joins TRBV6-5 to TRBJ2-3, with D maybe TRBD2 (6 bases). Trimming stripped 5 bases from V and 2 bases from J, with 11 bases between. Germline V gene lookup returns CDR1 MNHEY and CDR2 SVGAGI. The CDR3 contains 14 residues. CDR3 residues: CASSTGDLTDTQYF. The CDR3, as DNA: TGTGCCAGCAGTACGGGGGATCTCACAGATACGCAGTATTTT.

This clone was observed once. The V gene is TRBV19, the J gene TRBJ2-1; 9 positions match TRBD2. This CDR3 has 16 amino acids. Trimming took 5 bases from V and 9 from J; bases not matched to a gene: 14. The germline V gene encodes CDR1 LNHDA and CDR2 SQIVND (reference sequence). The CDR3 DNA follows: TGTGCCAGTAGTGGGTCTAGCGGGGTGGGGTACGGTGAGCAGTTCTTC. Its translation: CASSGSSGVGYGEQFF.

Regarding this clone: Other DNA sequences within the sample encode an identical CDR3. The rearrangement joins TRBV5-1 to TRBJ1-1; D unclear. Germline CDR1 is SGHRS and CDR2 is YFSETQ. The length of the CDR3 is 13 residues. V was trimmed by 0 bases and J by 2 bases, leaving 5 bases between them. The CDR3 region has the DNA TGCGCCAGCAGCTTGGCGGGTAACACTGAAGCTTTCTTT. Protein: CASSLAGNTEAFF. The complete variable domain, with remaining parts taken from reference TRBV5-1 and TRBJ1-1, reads KAGVTQTPRYLIKTRGQQVTLSCSPISGHRSVSWYQQTPGQGLQFLFEYFSETQRNKGNFPGRFSGRQFSNSRSEMNVSTLELGDSALYLCASSLAGNTEAFFGQGTRLTVV.

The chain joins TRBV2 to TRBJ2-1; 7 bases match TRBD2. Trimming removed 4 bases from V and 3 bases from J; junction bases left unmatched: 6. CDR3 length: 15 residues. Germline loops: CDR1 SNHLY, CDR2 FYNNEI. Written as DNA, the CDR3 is TGTGCCAGCAGTGGGGGCGGGAGTATCTACAATGAGCAGTTCTTC. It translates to CASSGGGSIYNEQFF.

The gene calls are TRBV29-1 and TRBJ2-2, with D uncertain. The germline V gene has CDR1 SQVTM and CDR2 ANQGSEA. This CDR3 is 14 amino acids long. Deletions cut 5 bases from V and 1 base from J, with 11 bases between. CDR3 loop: CSVSPSGNTGELFF. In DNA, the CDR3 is TGCAGCGTTTCACCGTCCGGGAACACCGGGGAGCTGTTTTTT.

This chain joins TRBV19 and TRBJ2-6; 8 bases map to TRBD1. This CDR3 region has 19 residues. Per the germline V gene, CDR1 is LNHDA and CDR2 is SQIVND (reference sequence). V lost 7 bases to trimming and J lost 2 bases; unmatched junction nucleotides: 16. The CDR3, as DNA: TGTGCCAGTACCCCATCTGGGGGACAGGCGGTTGCTGGGGCCAACGTCCTGACTTTC. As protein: CASTPSGGQAVAGANVLTF.

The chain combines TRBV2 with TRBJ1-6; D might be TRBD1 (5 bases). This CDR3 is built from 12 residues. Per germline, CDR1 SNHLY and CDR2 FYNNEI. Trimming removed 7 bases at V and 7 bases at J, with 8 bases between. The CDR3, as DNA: TGTGCCAGCACTCAGGGAAATTCACCCCTCCACTTT. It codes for CASTQGNSPLHF.

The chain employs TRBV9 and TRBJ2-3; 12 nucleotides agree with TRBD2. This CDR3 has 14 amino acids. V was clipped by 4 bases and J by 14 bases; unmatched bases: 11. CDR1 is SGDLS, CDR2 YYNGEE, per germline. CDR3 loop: CASSPRTSGTGWYF. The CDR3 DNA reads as TGTGCCAGCAGCCCCCGGACTAGCGGGACGGGGTGGTATTTT.

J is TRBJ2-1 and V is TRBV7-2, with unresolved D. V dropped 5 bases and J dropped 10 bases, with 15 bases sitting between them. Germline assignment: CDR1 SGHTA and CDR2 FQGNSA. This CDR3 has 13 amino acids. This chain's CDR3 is CASSVPLSDEQFF. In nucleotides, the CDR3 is TGTGCCAGCAGCGTACCCCTGAGCGACGAGCAGTTCTTC.

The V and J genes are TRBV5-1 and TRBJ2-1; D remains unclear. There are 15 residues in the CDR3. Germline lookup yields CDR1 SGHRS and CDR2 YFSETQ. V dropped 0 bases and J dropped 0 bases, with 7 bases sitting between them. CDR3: CASSLESYSYNEQFF. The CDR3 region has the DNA TGCGCCAGCAGCTTGGAATCTTACTCCTACAATGAGCAGTTCTTC.

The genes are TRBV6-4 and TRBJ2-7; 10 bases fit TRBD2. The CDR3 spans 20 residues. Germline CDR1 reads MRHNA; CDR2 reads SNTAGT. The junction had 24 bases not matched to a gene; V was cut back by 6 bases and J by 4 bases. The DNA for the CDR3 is TGTGCCAGCAGGCGCCGGGACGGACGACTAGCGGGTGCCCCTTTTTACGAGCAGTACGTC. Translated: CASRRRDGRLAGAPFYEQYV.

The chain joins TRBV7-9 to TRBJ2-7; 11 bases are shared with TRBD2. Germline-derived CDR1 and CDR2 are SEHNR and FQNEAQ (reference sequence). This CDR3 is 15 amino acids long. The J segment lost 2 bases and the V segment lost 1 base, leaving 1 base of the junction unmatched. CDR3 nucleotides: TGTGCCAGCAGCTTAGGGACTAGCGGGCCCTACGAGCAGTACTTC. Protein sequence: CASSLGTSGPYEQYF.